The entry below gives a single T cell receptor (beta chain) sequence along with its context. These data originate in a study of blood T cell repertoires in COVID-19. Study information: The analysed material was cDNA or gDNA that came from T cells, B-cell-depleted T cells, or PBMCs.

Authors' analysis steps: Amplification from reference gene primers served as the basis for estimated nucleated cell counts. The table came from immunoSEQ multiplex PCR; TCRdb's copy has only in-frame clones and leaves some out. Clone size and the V and J calls come from that table; the DNA yielded D and trimming. The table shows some 34,000 clones, with 75% to 90% occurring only once. Germline assignment: CDR1 ENHRY and CDR2 SYGVKD. V trimming: 5 bases; J trimming: 5 bases; junction bases outside the gene matches: 10. The CDR3 totals 17 residues. This sequence joins TRBV10-3 and TRBJ2-5; 14 positions agree with TRBD2. Sequencing was carried out using peripheral blood. The TCR was taken from a human donor in a cohort sampled during active COVID-19. The CDR3 is CAISLGLAGATSETQYF. CDR3 DNA: TGTGCCATCAGTCTGGGACTAGCGGGAGCGACAAGTGAGACCCAGTACTTC.